This TCR beta chain appears in the sequencing data of a study of T cell responses to AZD1222 COVID-19 vaccine. The study pooled second doses at about 4 or about 12 weeks. Sequencing used immunoSEQ multiplex PCR; TCRdb keeps in-frame clones, though not all of them. The data contain around 70,000 clones, about 85% of them singletons. Study observations and caveats: Just a handful of people given AZD1222 tested seropositive at baseline. Unmutated variant regions are reportedly targeted by nearly half of spike-specific TCRs.

The CDR3 length is 14 residues. V lost 4 bases to trimming and J lost 6 bases; unmatched junction nucleotides: 3. Germline V gives CDR1 MNHEY, CDR2 SVGAGI. On this clone: Its antigen is currently unknown.

This specimen consisted of peripheral blood, obtained 28 days after the second AZD1222 dose. The J gene is TRBJ2-4, the V gene TRBV6-5; 10 bases align to TRBD1. The receptor was isolated from an adult who received the AZD1222 COVID-19 vaccine. The CDR3 region has the DNA TGTGCCAGCAGTTCCCGGGACAGGGGAAACATTCAGTACTTC. Its translation is CASSSRDRGNIQYF.